This TCR beta chain was retrieved from a study of T cell responses to AZD1222 COVID-19 vaccine. This clone has only one observation. Sequencing was performed with immunoSEQ multiplex PCR; in TCRdb, only in-frame clones are kept and a portion is missing. The table shows 95,000 to 110,000 clones, with roughly nine tenths occurring only once. V lost 2 bases, J lost 4 bases, and 18 bases lay in between. Per germline, CDR1 MNHEY and CDR2 SMNVEV (reference sequence). This CDR3 is 16 amino acids long. The rearrangement links TRBV27 to TRBJ2-7; possibly TRBD1 for D (9 bases). The sequences come from peripheral blood, collected on day 0 of AZD1222 vaccination. This clonotype was sampled from an adult in good health. The CDR3 loop reads CASSLREGTGFYEQYF. The CDR3 DNA follows: TGTGCCAGCAGTTTACGGGAGGGGACAGGGTTTTACGAGCAGTACTTC.